This TCR beta chain was identified in a study of post-analysis software for immune sequencing data. Overall study context: Relapsing-remitting, secondary progressive and progressive-relapsing courses of multiple sclerosis were included.

Points from the study as a whole: Patients used about five TRBV segments, including TRBV5-6, TRBV5-1 and TRBV20-1, more often than controls. Diversity measured as normalized Chao1 was significantly lower in multiple sclerosis patients than in controls. Strong same-batch co-clustering of samples appeared with F measure clustering.

This CDR3 has 16 amino acids. This clonotype was detected a few times. Its antigen is still unknown. Its ends do not fully match the called genes, so a read error is possible. The authors incorporated unique molecular identifiers into the TCR beta cDNA libraries. TCRdb reanalysed the PCR reads using MiXCR and keeps one entry per CDR3 protein. Among approximately 630,000 distinct CDR3 sequences listed, more than 50% were seen once. This TCR was recovered from a girl under 10 years old with multiple sclerosis. V is TRBV12-3 or TRBV12-4 and J is TRBJ2-3, with 7 bases that match TRBD2. Sequenced: blood. CDR3 residues: CVSSLKSGTGTDTQYF. As DNA, the CDR3 is TGTGTCAGCAGTTTAAAGAGCGGGACGGGCACAGATACGCAGTATTTT.